The 9 T cell receptor beta chains below come from one sample, sequenced in a study of blood T cell repertoires in COVID-19. TCRdb's table, derived via immunoSEQ multiplex PCR, lists solely in-frame clones and lacks some. The sample has roughly 260,000 clones; over 75% are singletons. Material for sequencing was PBMCs or T cells enriched from blood (not recorded which). The receptors were sampled from a woman aged 50 to 60 who had recovered from COVID-19.

This clone came up once. The J gene is TRBJ1-1, the V gene TRBV28; D might be TRBD1 (6 bases). Trimming left V 3 bases short and J 7 bases short, with 15 bases between. The germline CDR1 and CDR2 sequences are MDHEN and SYDVKM. This CDR3 spans 14 amino acids. The CDR3 loop reads CASSLIVGDIEAFF. The CDR3 bases are TGTGCCAGCAGTTTGATTGTCGGGGACATTGAAGCTTTCTTT.

The chain links TRBV2 to TRBJ1-5; D is possibly TRBD1 (6 bases). Looked up from germline, CDR1 is SNHLY and CDR2 is FYNNEI. The CDR3 extends over 15 amino acids. The V end was cut by 6 bases, the J end by 3 bases, with 15 bases between. DNA of the CDR3: TGTGCCAGCAGCCCTACAGGGTTTTCCAATCAGCCCCAGCATTTT. This gives the protein CASSPTGFSNQPQHF. The whole variable domain, filled in from reference TRBV2 and TRBJ1-5, reads EPEVTQTPSHQVTQMGQEVILRCVPISNHLYFYWYRQILGQKVEFLVSFYNNEISEKSEIFDDQFSVERPDGSNFTLKIRSTKLEDSAMYFCASSPTGFSNQPQHFGDGTRLSIL.

The V call is TRBV28, the J call TRBJ2-5; weak D call: TRBD1 (6 bases). In germline, CDR1 is MDHEN, CDR2 SYDVKM. This CDR3 comprises 13 residues. Trimming stripped 6 bases from V and 5 bases from J, with 13 bases between. CDR3 DNA: TGTGCCAGCAGGGCCGGGACACCGGAGACCCAGTACTTC. Protein product: CASRAGTPETQYF.

This clone was found once. The rearrangement uses TRBV10-3 and TRBJ1-1; D is unresolved. Trimming took 9 bases from V and 0 from J, leaving 11 bases between them. This CDR3 is 13 amino acids long. Germline V gives CDR1 ENHRY, CDR2 SYGVKD. The CDR3 region has the DNA TGTGCCATTCAGCGGAATATGAACACTGAAGCTTTCTTT. It encodes CAIQRNMNTEAFF.

The J gene is TRBJ2-2, the V gene TRBV15, with D perhaps matching TRBD1 (6 bases). In germline, CDR1 is LNHNV, CDR2 YYDKDF (reference sequence). V was cut by 1 base and J by 3 bases, with 18 bases left in between. The CDR3 runs 18 residues. The CDR3 loop reads CATSRVPLGQADTGELFF. The DNA for the CDR3 is TGTGCCACCAGCAGAGTTCCCTTGGGACAAGCGGACACCGGGGAGCTGTTTTTT.

The chain uses TRBV18 and TRBJ1-1, with 8 bases that match TRBD1. CDR3 length: 17 amino acids. After removal of 2 bases from V and 4 bases from J, the junction contained 12 bases not matched to a gene. From germline, CDR1 is KGHSH and CDR2 LQKENI. For the CDR3, the DNA is TGTGCCAGCTCACCAGGTAGAAGGGTTGACAGGGGCACTGAAGCTTTCTTT. Its translation: CASSPGRRVDRGTEAFF.

Only a few counts were recorded for this clone. The chain joins TRBV13 to TRBJ1-1, with 9 bases matching TRBD1. CDR1 is PRHDT and CDR2 is FYEKMQ in the germline V gene (reference sequence). Unmatched junction bases numbered 6, after V lost 5 bases and J lost 5 bases. This CDR3 has 14 residues. Here the CDR3 DNA reads TGTGCCAGCAGCATGGACAGGGGAGGGACTGAAGCTTTCTTT. This gives the protein CASSMDRGGTEAFF. Supplemented by reference TRBV13 and TRBJ1-1, the full variable domain reads AAGVIQSPRHLIKEKRETATLKCYPIPRHDTVYWYQQGPGQDPQFLISFYEKMQSDKGSIPDRFSAQQFSDYHSELNMSSLELGDSALYFCASSMDRGGTEAFFGQGTRLTVV.

The J gene is TRBJ2-7, the V gene TRBV18; D perhaps matches TRBD2 (6 bases). The length of the CDR3 is 15 residues. The V gene's germline CDR1 is KGHSH and CDR2 LQKENI. V lost 1 base and J lost 2, with 12 bases in between. DNA for the CDR3: TGTGCCAGCTCACCACGGTTTGGAGGGGCCTACGAGCAGTACTTC. This translates into CASSPRFGGAYEQYF.

This chain connects TRBV19 to TRBJ1-1; D is perhaps TRBD1 (5 bases). Germline-derived CDR1 and CDR2 are LNHDA and SQIVND (reference sequence). The V gene lost 6 bases and the J gene lost 0 bases, with 17 bases spanning the gap. The CDR3 covers 16 residues. The CDR3 nucleotides read TGTGCCAGTAGGGGGGACGGACTATACCTGAACACTGAAGCTTTCTTT. Amino acids: CASRGDGLYLNTEAFF.